These 15 T cell receptor beta chains were all obtained from the same sample, sequenced in a study of cytomegalovirus exposure and HLA in healthy donors. PCR used 60 Vbeta primers and 13 Jbeta primers. The protocol was immunoSEQ multiplex PCR, while the TCRdb copy is restricted to in-frame clones and leaves out a portion. Here the sample spans about 130,000 clones, 74% being singletons. Sequencing was carried out using PBMCs. The receptor set was obtained from a man aged 35-49 years in good health and CMV-seropositive.

CDR3 residues: CAWSVPGQGQPQHF. The CDR3 nucleotides read TGTGCCTGGAGTGTACCCGGACAAGGGCAGCCCCAGCATTTT. This chain links TRBV30 with TRBJ1-5; the D gene is possibly TRBD1 (5 bases). V lost 0 bases and J 7 bases, leaving 13 bases between the germline ends. The CDR3 runs 14 residues. Germline loops: CDR1 GTSNPN, CDR2 SVGIG (reference sequence).

The chain joins TRBV29-1 to TRBJ2-1, with TRBD2 identical over 7 bases. With V trimmed by 7 bases and J by 3 bases, 9 bases remained unmatched. The CDR3 sequence is 14 residues long. Germline lookup yields CDR1 SQVTM and CDR2 ANQGSEA. The CDR3 region is CSGLSGVRYNEQFF. The CDR3, as DNA: TGCAGCGGTCTCAGCGGGGTTCGCTACAATGAGCAGTTCTTC.

This chain joins TRBV28 and TRBJ1-4; D possibly corresponds to TRBD1 (5 bases). The CDR3 has 14 amino acids. The V and J ends lost 4 bases and 4 bases respectively, with 10 bases between them. CDR1 MDHEN and CDR2 SYDVKM come from the germline V gene. The CDR3 region has the DNA TGTGCCAGCAGTTCACAGGAGATTAATGAAAAACTGTTTTTT. Encoded protein: CASSSQEINEKLFF.

This sequence joins TRBV7-3 and TRBJ2-2, with D maybe TRBD1 (6 bases). The CDR3 is 15 amino acids. V lost 1 base to trimming and J lost 0 bases, with 6 bases between them. Germline V CDR1 and CDR2: SGHTA, FQGTGA. The CDR3 sequence is CASSLNRANTGELFF. The DNA for the CDR3 is TGTGCCAGCAGCTTAAACAGGGCGAACACCGGGGAGCTGTTTTTT.

J is TRBJ2-6 and V is TRBV12-5; 8 bases are shared with TRBD1. The germline V gene has CDR1 LGHNT and CDR2 FRNRAP. The CDR3 contains 17 residues. The trim removed 2 bases at V and 3 bases at J, leaving 6 bases unmatched. This CDR3 is CASGLFQGANGANVLTF. The CDR3 DNA sequence: TGTGCTAGTGGTTTGTTTCAGGGGGCGAATGGGGCCAACGTCCTGACTTTC.

The CDR3 loop is CASRREYTGELFF. The CDR3, as DNA: TGTGCCAGCAGGCGGGAGTACACCGGGGAGCTGTTTTTT. The genes are TRBV13 and TRBJ2-2; 7 bases agree with TRBD2. There are 13 residues in the CDR3. Germline loops: CDR1 PRHDT, CDR2 FYEKMQ (reference sequence). Trimming at V came to 6 bases and at J to 3 bases, leaving 1 base not matched to a gene.

J is TRBJ2-1 and V is TRBV5-4, with TRBD1 identical over 9 bases. V shed 4 bases and J 7 bases; nucleotides not matched to a gene: 6. CDR1 and CDR2 from the germline V gene are SGHNT and YYREEE (reference sequence). The CDR3 has 14 residues. The CDR3 is CASSRPGTGNEQFF. CDR3 sequence (DNA): TGTGCCAGCAGCCGTCCCGGGACAGGGAATGAGCAGTTCTTC. The full variable domain, with the rest looked up from reference TRBV5-4 and TRBJ2-1, is ETGVTQSPTHLIKTRGQQVTLRCSSQSGHNTVSWYQQALGQGPQFIFQYYREEENGRGNFPPRFSGLQFPNYSSELNVNALELDDSALYLCASSRPGTGNEQFFGPGTRLTVL.

This clone was found a few times. The rearrangement links TRBV11-3 to TRBJ1-1; D is undetermined. Germline loops: CDR1 SGHNT, CDR2 YENEEA. The CDR3 spans 13 residues. The V end was cut by 2 bases, the J end by 4 bases, with 8 bases between. This CDR3 is CASSLKQSTEAFF. DNA of the CDR3: TGTGCCAGCAGCTTAAAACAGAGCACTGAAGCTTTCTTT.

The genes are TRBV14 and TRBJ1-1; no clear D. V shed 1 base and J shed 1 base, with 10 bases lying between them. This CDR3 region has 15 residues. The germline CDR1 and CDR2 sequences are SGHDN and FVKESK. The CDR3 bases are TGTGCCAGCAGCCAAGCGCACAGAGAGAACACTGAAGCTTTCTTT. Translated, it gives CASSQAHRENTEAFF. The complete variable domain, with remaining parts taken from reference TRBV14 and TRBJ1-1, reads EAGVTQFPSHSVIEKGQTVTLRCDPISGHDNLYWYRRVMGKEIKFLLHFVKESKQDESGMPNNRFLAERTGGTYSTLKVQPAELEDSGVYFCASSQAHRENTEAFFGQGTRLTVV.

The rearrangement links TRBV19 to TRBJ2-7; 15 positions match TRBD2. This CDR3 is built from 17 residues. CDR1 is LNHDA and CDR2 is SQIVND in the germline V gene (reference sequence). The ends lost 1 base at V and 5 bases at J; junction bases unmatched: 6. In DNA form, the CDR3 reads TGTGCCAGTAGTATAGTACCCGGGACTAGCGGGGGGAACGAGCAGTACTTC. Translation gives CASSIVPGTSGGNEQYF.

J is TRBJ2-1 and V is TRBV6-4, with D possibly being TRBD2 (5 bases). The CDR3 is 14 amino acids. The ends were cut back, 4 bases at V and 9 bases at J, with 16 bases in the middle. The germline V gene has CDR1 MRHNA and CDR2 SNTAGT. The chain's CDR3 is CASSARDGLSEQFF. In nucleotides, the CDR3 is TGTGCCAGCAGTGCCCGGGATGGGCTGAGTGAGCAGTTCTTC.

V is TRBV12-5 and J is TRBJ2-1; the match to TRBD1 covers 10 bases. With V trimmed by 1 base and J by 7 bases, 7 bases remained unmatched. Germline V gene sequence: CDR1 LGHNT, CDR2 FRNRAP. The CDR3 sequence is 16 residues long. The DNA for the CDR3 is TGTGCTAGTGGTTTGGGGGGAGGACAGGGGGGGAATGAGCAGTTCTTC. This encodes CASGLGGGQGGNEQFF.

The chain carries TRBV5-5 and TRBJ1-2, with D perhaps TRBD1 (5 bases). Germline V lookup: CDR1 SGHKS, CDR2 YYEKEE (reference sequence). The CDR3 has 15 residues. Trimming left V 4 bases short and J 6 bases short, with 19 bases between. CDR3 in amino acids: CASSPTSAAGNGYTF. Written as DNA, the CDR3 is TGTGCCAGCAGCCCCACGTCGGCGGCAGGGAATGGCTACACCTTC.

V usage is TRBV18 and J usage is TRBJ2-2, with D perhaps TRBD1 (6 bases). Germline V gene sequence: CDR1 KGHSH, CDR2 LQKENI. The CDR3 has 17 amino acids. V shed 3 bases and J shed 4 bases, with 18 bases lying between them. The CDR3 DNA is TGTGCCAGCTCACCCTCCCCGACAGGTAGAGGCACCGGGGAGCTGTTTTTT. Translating it yields CASSPSPTGRGTGELFF.

This chain uses TRBV28 with TRBJ1-1, with D possibly being TRBD1 (6 bases). Germline V CDR1 and CDR2: MDHEN, SYDVKM. This CDR3 is built from 15 residues. V lost 6 bases and J 5 bases, leaving 19 bases between the germline ends. CDR3: CASSRPQGRGTEAFF. The CDR3 nucleotides are TGTGCCAGCAGCCGTCCACAGGGAAGGGGGACTGAAGCTTTCTTT.